These T cell receptor beta chains were read from a single sample in a study of cytotoxic CD8 clonotypes in ibrutinib-treated CLL. Here immunoSEQ multiplex PCR was the method, and the copy in TCRdb shows in-frame clones only, minus some. The table has approximately 320,000 clones, over 60% seen once; the top ten hold 6.3%. Sequencing was performed on PBMCs, taken after 36 months of ibrutinib treatment. The receptors were gathered from a human donor with chronic lymphocytic leukemia. The CDR3 runs from the conserved cysteine through the conserved F or W. The D gene is left open where the match is weak. For some rows the clone size is stated as once, few or many, or as a class when expanded; others skip it.

j_call cdr3_length clone_size d_call v_call cdr3_nt cdr3_aa
TRBJ2-7 14 once - TRBV10-1 TGCGCCAGCCCCCCAGACAGGAGCTCCTACGAGCAGTACTTC CASPPDRSSYEQYF
TRBJ2-7 14 - TRBD2 TRBV2 TGTGCCAGCCGGTTGGCGGGGGGGAAGTGGGAGCAGTACTTC CASRLAGGKWEQYF
TRBJ2-5 14 - - TRBV9 TGTGCCAGCAGCGGGAGGGGGTACCAAGAGACCCAGTACTTC CASSGRGYQETQYF
TRBJ1-2 13 - - TRBV5-1 TGCGCCAGCAGCCCCTCCAAGAACTATGGCTACACCTTC CASSPSKNYGYTF
TRBJ2-1 13 - - TRBV4-1 TGCGCCAGCAGCCAAGAATCGTACAATGAGCAGTTCTTC CASSQESYNEQFF
TRBJ2-7 14 - TRBD2 TRBV28 TGTGCCAGCCTAGCCGGGGGGATCACCTACGAGCAGTACTTC CASLAGGITYEQYF
TRBJ2-3 15 - - TRBV5-6 TGTGCCAGCAGCTTGTGGGGGCGCGAAGCAGATACGCAGTATTTT CASSLWGREADTQYF
TRBJ2-5 13 - TRBD1 TRBV25-1 TGTGCCAGCCTCGGGACAGGGGACGAGACCCAGTACTTC CASLGTGDETQYF
TRBJ2-7 14 few - TRBV27 TGTGCCAGCAGTTTTAGGCAGGGGGGATACGAGCAGTACTTC CASSFRQGGYEQYF
TRBJ2-7 13 - - TRBV2 TGTGCCAGCAAGGACAGTATTATTTACGAGCAGTACTTC CASKDSIIYEQYF
TRBJ2-3 16 - - TRBV10-3 TGTGCCATCAGGGAAGAACAGGACTCTCCCACAGATACGCAGTATTTT CAIREEQDSPTDTQYF
TRBJ2-5 15 - - TRBV15 TGTGCCACCAGCCGCGCAGGGTGGGTCGGGGAGACCCAGTACTTC CATSRAGWVGETQYF
TRBJ1-2 14 - - TRBV5-6 TGTGCCAGCAGCTTGGCCCAGGCAGCCTTGGGCTACACCTTC CASSLAQAALGYTF
TRBJ1-4 15 - - TRBV19 TGTGCCAGTAGTCTAACACTTTCCACTAATGAAAAACTGTTTTTT CASSLTLSTNEKLFF
TRBJ2-7 16 - - TRBV5-5 TGTGCCAGCAGCTTGGTATTCCTCCTAAGGGGCCACGAGCAGTACTTC CASSLVFLLRGHEQYF
TRBJ2-1 16 - - TRBV6-1 TGTGCCAGCAGTGAGGGAATGGGGCAAGCCTACAATGAGCAGTTCTTC CASSEGMGQAYNEQFF
TRBJ2-1 14 - TRBD2 TRBV28 TGTGCCAGCAAAGGCGGGAGCTCCTACAATGAGCAGTTCTTC CASKGGSSYNEQFF
TRBJ2-5 12 few TRBD1 TRBV18 TGTGCCAGCTCACCGACAGGGGAGACCCAGTACTTC CASSPTGETQYF
TRBJ2-7 13 - TRBD1 TRBV28 TGTGCCAGCAGTTTCACAGGGGCCTACGAGCAGTACTTC CASSFTGAYEQYF
TRBJ1-2 14 - - TRBV4-3 TGCGCCAGCAGCCAAGATAGGGCTAACTATGGCTACACCTTC CASSQDRANYGYTF
TRBJ2-5 13 few TRBD1 TRBV5-6 TGTGCCAGCAGCCGCGGGACAGGAGAGACCCAGTACTTC CASSRGTGETQYF
TRBJ1-3 13 - - TRBV7-9 TGTGCCAGCAGCTCCTCTTTTGGAAACACCATATATTTT CASSSSFGNTIYF
TRBJ2-7 11 - - TRBV20-1 TGCAGTGGGCAGGTGGACTACGAGCAGTACTTC CSGQVDYEQYF
TRBJ2-1 15 - TRBD2 TRBV29-1 TGCAGCGTTGCGAAGGCTAGCGGGAAAAACAATGAGCAGTTCTTC CSVAKASGKNNEQFF
TRBJ1-1 14 - - TRBV27 TGTGCCAGCAGTTCGGCAGGGTGGAACACTGAAGCTTTCTTT CASSSAGWNTEAFF
TRBJ1-4 13 few - TRBV5-1 TGCGCTTCGCGGGAGGGATGGGGCGAAAAACTGTTTTTT CASREGWGEKLFF
TRBJ2-7 11 - - TRBV20-1 TGCAGTGCTAATAGCTTGGGGGAGCAGTACTTC CSANSLGEQYF
TRBJ1-4 21 once TRBD1 TRBV28 TGTGCCAGCAGGGAGACTCCAGGGACAGAGCTTCCCTTTTTTTCTAATGAAAAACTGTTTTTT CASRETPGTELPFFSNEKLFF
TRBJ1-5 13 - TRBD1 TRBV19 TGTGCCAGCATGGACAGGGACATCCAGCCCCAGCATTTT CASMDRDIQPQHF
TRBJ2-5 15 - TRBD2 TRBV9 TGTGCCAGCAGCGTAGCTGGGACTATTCAAGAGACCCAGTACTTC CASSVAGTIQETQYF
TRBJ1-1 16 once TRBD1 TRBV11-1 TGTGCCAGCAGCTTAGCCCCCGGGACAGTGGACACTGAAGCTTTCTTT CASSLAPGTVDTEAFF
TRBJ2-5 14 - TRBD1 TRBV6-5 TGTGCCAGCAGTTGGACAGGGGGCTTGGAGACCCAGTACTTC CASSWTGGLETQYF
TRBJ2-1 13 - - TRBV7-9 TGTGCCAGCAGCCCCAGGGCCTACAATGAGCAGTTCTTC CASSPRAYNEQFF
TRBJ2-7 13 - - TRBV18 TGTGCCAGCTCACCACAGAGGGGGGGCGAGCAGTACTTC CASSPQRGGEQYF
TRBJ2-4 16 - - TRBV4-1 TGCGCCAGCAGCCAAGGTCCCGTAGGGGCCAAAAACATTCAGTACTTC CASSQGPVGAKNIQYF
TRBJ2-7 14 - TRBD2 TRBV25-1 TGTGCCAGCAGTGGACTAGCGGGGGGGACCGAGCAGTACTTC CASSGLAGGTEQYF
TRBJ2-1 14 few - TRBV11-2 TGTGCCAGCAGCTTACAGGGCTCCTACAATGAGCAGTTCTTC CASSLQGSYNEQFF
TRBJ2-1 16 - - TRBV4-1 TGCGCCAGCAGCCAAGGCTCCCAGCGGGCCCACAATGAGCAGTTCTTC CASSQGSQRAHNEQFF
TRBJ2-7 9 - - TRBV2 TGTGCCAGCGGCTACGAGCAGTACTTC CASGYEQYF
TRBJ2-7 12 - - TRBV7-2 TGTGCCAGCAGCTTAGTGGCCCACGAGCAGTACTTC CASSLVAHEQYF
TRBJ2-3 14 - TRBD2 TRBV7-3 TGTGCCAGCAGCTTAGGCGGGAGGGAAGGTACGCAGTATTTT CASSLGGREGTQYF
TRBJ2-3 13 - - TRBV7-2 TGTGCCAGCTCCCGGGGGAGCACAGATACGCAGTATTTT CASSRGSTDTQYF
TRBJ2-2 18 once TRBD2 TRBV29-1 TGCAGCGTTGCTCGGGGACCGGGACTAGCGGGACCCACCGGGGAGCTGTTTTTT CSVARGPGLAGPTGELFF
TRBJ2-5 14 - - TRBV25-1 TGTGCCAGCAGAAAATCAGGGTGGGGCGAGACCCAGTACTTC CASRKSGWGETQYF
TRBJ2-1 21 few TRBD2 TRBV5-1 TGCGCCAGCAGCCCAGAGTTTTGGACTAGCGGGGGGCTTGGCCGTCGGAATGAGCAGTTCTTC CASSPEFWTSGGLGRRNEQFF
TRBJ1-1 14 once - TRBV30 TGTGCCTGGAGCGGAACAGATAAGAACACTGAAGCTTTCTTT CAWSGTDKNTEAFF